This note documents a single T cell receptor (beta chain) sequence. The target antigen is unknown. Deletions cut 5 bases from V and 3 bases from J, with 11 bases between. The CDR3 has 13 residues. CDR1 and CDR2 (germline): MNHEY, SMNVEV (reference sequence). This entry belongs to a study of blood T cells in healthy people across ages. The study's findings and limits: Greater diversity and more naive CD4+ cells were seen in long-lived donors than in aged donors. A roughly linear fall in TCR beta diversity per million T cells was seen with increasing age.

Together with a sample-barcoded 5' primer, a J-beta primer mix was included in a second PCR lasting roughly 6 to 12 cycles. TCRdb re-derived calls from the 5' RACE reads in MiXCR, one entry per CDR3 protein. The table has 800,000 or so distinct CDR3 sequences, about half seen once. The chain is built from TRBV27 and TRBJ2-7; D perhaps matches TRBD1 (5 bases). The TCR comes from a man older than 75 in good health. Source material: blood. The CDR3 sequence: CASSGAGIYEQYF. DNA for the CDR3: TGTGCCAGCAGTGGGGCAGGGATCTACGAGCAGTACTTC.